The T cell receptor beta chain described here comes from a study of shared clonotypes between healthy human individuals. General observations from the study: It was only blood that was sampled, and tissue repertoires likely differ.

The CDR3 loop spans 15 amino acids. Looked up from germline, CDR1 is SGHRS and CDR2 is YFSETQ. The ends lost 4 bases at V and 3 bases at J; junction bases unmatched: 7. Donors, healthy HIV-negative adults, lacked recent acute infections or vaccinations. Sequencing was performed with immunoSEQ multiplex PCR; in TCRdb, only in-frame clones are kept and a portion is missing. Of around 500,000 clones in the sample, roughly 80% were seen once. In its sample, this clone was seen a few times. What it binds is unknown. The sequencing input was PBMCs. The rearrangement joins TRBV5-1 to TRBJ2-7, with 10 bases lining up with TRBD1. This TCR was recovered from a woman in her thirties or forties in good health. Some clones in this sample may be carry-over from other donors' samples. The CDR3 sequence: CASSQTGGAYYEQYF. CDR3 nucleotides: TGCGCCAGCAGCCAGACAGGGGGCGCCTACTACGAGCAGTACTTC.